This TCR beta chain was captured by sequencing in a study of blood T cells in healthy people across ages. The CDR3 is made up of 14 amino acids. V lost 1 base and J lost 3, with 8 bases in between. Per germline, CDR1 SGHDT and CDR2 YYEEEE. A second PCR, run for roughly 7 to 12 cycles, used a sample-barcoded 5' primer plus a J-beta primer mix. Using its own MiXCR run on the 5' RACE reads, TCRdb lists one record per CDR3 protein. The data show approximately 900,000 distinct CDR3 sequences, around 48% seen once. The chain employs TRBV5-6 and TRBJ1-3, with no clear D. The sequencing input was blood. The receptor comes from a young man in good health. The chain's CDR3 is CASSLNLYGNTIYF. In DNA form, the CDR3 reads TGTGCCAGCAGCTTGAACCTCTATGGAAACACCATATATTTT.